This T cell receptor (beta chain) was sequenced for a study of siplizumab effects on memory and regulatory T cells. As for the study in general: The authors ran mixed lymphocyte reactions in pairs, with siplizumab at roughly 1.1 ug/mL or without drug.

This clone is classed as medium-sized. The antigen is unknown. Sequencing was performed with immunoSEQ multiplex PCR; in TCRdb, only in-frame clones are kept and a portion is missing. The sample carries about 12,000 clones, 30% to 50% recorded once. This CDR3 has 17 residues. V lost 0 bases, J lost 0 bases, and 12 bases lay in between. The germline V gene has CDR1 MGHRA and CDR2 YSYEKL. Responder and stimulator cells in the mixed lymphocyte reaction were cultured together for five to six days at 37°C. Study outcomes and limitations: Proliferating Tregs in siplizumab cultures were never verified as suppressive.

The clonotype originates from a human donor in good health; the cells came from an allogeneic mixed lymphocyte reaction. Sequences were obtained from CFSE-low (dividing) CD8+ T cells sorted from an allogeneic mixed lymphocyte reaction. V and J are TRBV4-1 and TRBJ1-5, with D unresolved. The CDR3 sequence is CASSQEGLPGSNQPQHF. The CDR3 DNA is TGCGCCAGCAGCCAAGAAGGCCTTCCGGGTAGCAATCAGCCCCAGCATTTT.